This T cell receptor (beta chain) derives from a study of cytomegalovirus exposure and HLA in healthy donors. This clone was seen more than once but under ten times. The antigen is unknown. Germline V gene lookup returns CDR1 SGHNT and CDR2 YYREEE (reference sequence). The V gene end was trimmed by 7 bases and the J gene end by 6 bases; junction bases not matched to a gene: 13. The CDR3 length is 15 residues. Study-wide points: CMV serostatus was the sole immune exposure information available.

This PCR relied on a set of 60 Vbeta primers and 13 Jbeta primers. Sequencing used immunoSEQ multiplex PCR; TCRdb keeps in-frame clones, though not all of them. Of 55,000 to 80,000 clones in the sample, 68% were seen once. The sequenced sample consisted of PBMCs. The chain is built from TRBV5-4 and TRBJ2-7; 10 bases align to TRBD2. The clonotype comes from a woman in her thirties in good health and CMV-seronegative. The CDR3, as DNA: TGTGCCAGCGGAGTGGGGGGACTAGCGATAGGCGAGCAGTACTTC. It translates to CASGVGGLAIGEQYF.